This is a list of T cell receptor beta chains from one sample in a study of low-dose radiotherapy and immunotherapy resistance in tumors. TCRdb recomputed calls from the reads with MiXCR, one row per CDR3 protein. The profile covers nearly 60,000 distinct CDR3 sequences, with under 30% appearing a single time and approximately 7.2% taken by the ten largest. Sequenced here: PBMCs, sampled after low-dose radiotherapy plus immunotherapy. The receptors originated from a male donor with prostate cancer. The CDR3 runs from the conserved cysteine through the conserved F or W. The D gene is left open where the match is weak. Rows may omit the clone size; those that give it use once, few, many or a size class.

TRBV20-1	TRBD2	TRBJ2-4	once	CSARDLASGNIQYF	TGCAGTGCTAGAGATCTGGCTAGCGGAAACATTCAGTACTTC
TRBV5-5	.	TRBJ2-7	many	CASSLGQGSEQYF	TGTGCCAGCAGCTTAGGCCAGGGGTCCGAGCAGTACTTC
TRBV7-8	.	TRBJ2-1	.	CASSLVRGAGAQFF	TGTGCCAGCAGCTTAGTTCGGGGGGCCGGTGCGCAGTTCTTC
TRBV6-6	TRBD2	TRBJ2-1	.	CASSSASGGGRRKQFF	TGTGCCAGCAGCTCGGCTAGCGGGGGAGGACGTAGGAAGCAGTTCTTC
TRBV7-2	.	TRBJ2-3	many	CASSLASGEVGTQYF	TGTGCCAGCAGCTTAGCGTCGGGGGAAGTTGGTACGCAGTATTTT
TRBV7-9	.	TRBJ2-7	many	CASSLVGGFEQYF	TGTGCCAGCAGCTTAGTTGGTGGCTTCGAGCAGTACTTC
TRBV6-1	.	TRBJ1-5	many	CASRRGRGQTNNQPQHF	TGTGCCAGCAGAAGAGGTCGGGGGCAGACAAACAATCAGCCCCAGCATTTT
TRBV6-2/TRBV6-3	.	TRBJ2-2	.	CASSYGLSGELFF	TGTGCCAGCAGTTACGGTCTGAGCGGGGAGCTGTTTTTT
TRBV5-1	.	TRBJ2-3	few	CASSLEVPTDTQYF	TGCGCCAGCAGCTTGGAGGTTCCCACAGATACGCAGTATTTT
TRBV7-3	.	TRBJ2-5	.	CASSPWGVKETQYF	TGTGCCAGCAGCCCGTGGGGGGTAAAAGAGACCCAGTACTTC
TRBV12-3/TRBV12-4	TRBD1	TRBJ2-5	many	CASSPSGTGVRKTQYF	TGTGCCAGCAGTCCATCCGGGACAGGTGTTAGAAAGACCCAGTACTTC
TRBV27	TRBD2	TRBJ2-3	.	CASSATSGRAGDTQYF	TGTGCCAGCAGTGCGACTAGCGGGAGGGCCGGAGATACGCAGTATTTT
TRBV12-3/TRBV12-4	.	TRBJ2-3	many	CASSLGRRFGDTQYF	TGTGCCAGCAGTTTGGGCAGGAGGTTCGGAGATACGCAGTATTTT
TRBV28	TRBD2	TRBJ2-4	many	CASSSIVASGPLAKNIQYF	TGTGCCAGCAGTTCAATTGTGGCTAGCGGGCCTCTAGCCAAAAACATTCAGTACTTC
TRBV7-8	.	TRBJ1-1	many	CASSKRVSTEAFF	TGTGCCAGCAGTAAAAGGGTGAGCACTGAAGCTTTCTTT
TRBV12-3/TRBV12-4	TRBD2	TRBJ2-5	many	CASRWEGETQYF	TGTGCCAGCAGATGGGAGGGAGAGACCCAGTACTTC
TRBV19	.	TRBJ2-7	many	CASSDGGTGPYEQYF	TGTGCCAGTAGTGACGGCGGTACCGGCCCCTACGAGCAGTACTTC
TRBV29-1	TRBD1	TRBJ1-3	many	CSVAGTGGGNTIYF	TGCAGCGTTGCCGGGACAGGGGGCGGAAACACCATATATTTT
TRBV5-1	.	TRBJ2-7	many	CASSLGETDSYEQYF	TGCGCCAGCAGCTTGGGGGAGACCGACTCCTACGAGCAGTACTTC
TRBV5-1	.	TRBJ2-1	once	CASSLGALDGSYEQFF	TGCGCCAGCAGCTTGGGGGCTCTAGACGGGAGTTATGAGCAGTTCTTC
TRBV6-6	.	TRBJ1-5	many	CASSYSNVFWEGTSNQPQHF	TGTGCCAGCAGTTACTCGAATGTTTTTTGGGAGGGGACTAGCAATCAGCCCCAGCATTTT
TRBV6-2/TRBV6-3	TRBD1	TRBJ1-6	many	CASSTNPTGGRSPLHF	TGTGCCAGCAGTACCAATCCGACAGGGGGAAGATCACCCCTCCACTTT
TRBV3-1	TRBD2	TRBJ2-1	few	CASSQRLAGGVNEQFF	TGTGCCAGCAGCCAAAGACTAGCGGGAGGCGTCAATGAGCAGTTCTTC
TRBV6-2/TRBV6-3	.	TRBJ2-7	.	CASSTGWFSYEQYF	TGTGCCAGCAGTACAGGGTGGTTCTCCTACGAGCAGTACTTC
TRBV27	.	TRBJ2-1	many	CATLGGIAYNEQFF	TGTGCCACCCTGGGGGGCATCGCCTACAATGAGCAGTTCTTC
TRBV10-3	.	TRBJ1-3	few	CAITVGDGWGNTIYF	TGTGCCATCACCGTGGGAGATGGATGGGGAAACACCATATATTTT
TRBV9	TRBD2	TRBJ2-7	.	CARTSGGDDYEQYF	TGTGCCAGGACTAGCGGGGGGGATGACTACGAGCAGTACTTC
TRBV29-1	.	TRBJ1-3	.	CSVGTASGNTIFF	TGCAGCGTTGGGACAGCCTCTGGAAACACGATATTTTTT
TRBV4-3	TRBD2	TRBJ2-5	many	CASSQSGGKETQYF	TGCGCCAGCAGCCAGAGCGGGGGGAAAGAGACCCAGTACTTC
TRBV6-2/TRBV6-3	TRBD1	TRBJ2-6	.	CASSFPGPYSGTGSFSGANVLTF	TGTGCCAGCAGTTTCCCAGGACCATACTCCGGGACAGGGTCTTTTTCTGGGGCCAACGTCCTGACTTTC
TRBV20-1	TRBD1	TRBJ1-6	many	CSAQGPGTGDSPLHF	TGCAGTGCTCAGGGGCCTGGGACAGGGGATTCACCCCTCCACTTT
TRBV7-8	.	TRBJ2-2	many	CASSTSWGASGELFF	TGTGCCAGCAGCACAAGCTGGGGGGCGTCGGGGGAGCTGTTTTTT
TRBV7-9	TRBD2	TRBJ2-7	many	CASSRGAGTRGYEQYF	TGTGCCAGCAGCAGGGGGGCCGGGACTAGAGGATACGAGCAGTACTTC
TRBV6-2/TRBV6-3	.	TRBJ2-7	.	CASSYSSRESYEQYF	TGTGCCAGCAGTTACTCGTCCCGGGAGTCCTACGAGCAGTACTTC
TRBV6-6	TRBD1	TRBJ2-7	many	CASSEPFGQGAEQYF	TGTGCCAGCAGTGAGCCCTTTGGACAGGGAGCCGAGCAGTACTTC
TRBV28	.	TRBJ1-5	many	CASSPRGLSNQPQHF	TGTGCCAGCAGTCCGAGGGGCCTTAGCAATCAGCCCCAGCATTTT
TRBV6-1	TRBD1	TRBJ2-1	.	CASSDPGTEAEQFF	TGTGCCAGCAGTGACCCCGGGACAGAGGCCGAGCAGTTCTTC
TRBV11-3	TRBD2	TRBJ2-3	few	CASSLGTSGGADTQYF	TGTGCCAGCAGCTTAGGGACTAGCGGGGGGGCAGATACGCAGTATTTT
TRBV5-5	.	TRBJ2-2	.	CASSLGTDYTGELFF	TGTGCCAGCAGCTTAGGGACCGACTACACCGGGGAGCTGTTTTTT
TRBV27	.	TRBJ2-2	many	CASSSARNTGELFF	TGTGCCAGCAGTTCCGCGCGGAACACCGGGGAGCTGTTTTTT
TRBV5-6	.	TRBJ2-5	many	CASSSSQRRETQYF	TGTGCCAGCAGCTCCAGCCAACGGAGGGAGACCCAGTACTTC
TRBV29-1	.	TRBJ1-2	many	CSILPPGRAAGYTF	TGCAGCATTCTCCCCCCGGGGAGGGCAGCCGGCTACACCTTC
TRBV6-2/TRBV6-3	.	TRBJ2-5	many	CASSQASREQETQYF	TGTGCCAGCAGTCAGGCTAGTAGGGAACAAGAGACCCAGTACTTC
TRBV20-1	TRBD2	TRBJ2-7	many	CSASREGVAYEQYF	TGCAGTGCTTCCAGGGAGGGAGTAGCCTACGAGCAGTACTTC
TRBV10-3	TRBD1	TRBJ2-1	many	CAISVLTGAGNEQFF	TGTGCCATCAGTGTATTAACAGGGGCGGGCAATGAGCAGTTCTTC
TRBV18	.	TRBJ1-1	many	CASSPGGGNTEAFF	TGTGCCAGCTCACCCGGGGGGGGGAACACTGAAGCTTTCTTT
TRBV4-2	TRBD2	TRBJ2-1	many	CASSQAGSGGGINEQFF	TGTGCCAGCAGCCAAGCGGGGAGTGGCGGGGGGATAAATGAGCAGTTCTTC
TRBV7-3	.	TRBJ2-2	many	CASSFLGQNTGELFF	TGTGCCAGCAGCTTTCTGGGTCAGAACACCGGGGAGCTGTTTTTT
TRBV7-8	.	TRBJ2-3	.	CASSLARGDRDTQYF	TGTGCCAGCAGCTTAGCAAGGGGAGATAGAGATACGCAGTATTTT
TRBV7-9	.	TRBJ2-3	.	CASTNQTSMYLCASRAPRAEAQYF	.